Listed below are T cell receptor beta chains from one sample, sequenced in a study of post-analysis software for immune sequencing data. Using its own MiXCR run on the PCR reads, TCRdb lists one record per CDR3 protein. This sample yields about 540,000 distinct CDR3 sequences, of which approximately 34% are seen a single time; about 6% belongs to the top ten. What was sequenced was blood. These receptors all stem from a girl aged 2 to 17 with multiple sclerosis. CDR3s include the opening cysteine and the closing phenylalanine or tryptophan. A D gene is named only where the DNA matches it firmly. Rows give clone size only sometimes, using once, few, many, or a class for an expanded clone.

>TRBD1|TRBV28|TRBJ1-1|.
CASSQPRTGKTEAFF
TGTGCCAGCAGTCAACCTAGGACAGGGAAGACTGAAGCTTTCTTT
>.|TRBV28|TRBJ2-1|.
CASRSTFF
TGTGCCAGCAGGTCAACGTTCTTC
>.|TRBV6-5|TRBJ2-1|.
CASSYPTHNEQFF
TGTGCCAGCAGTTACCCCACACACAATGAGCAGTTCTTC
>TRBD1|TRBV5-6|TRBJ2-3|.
CASSLSETGLDTDTQYF
TGTGCCAGCAGCTTGTCTGAGACAGGGTTGGACACAGATACGCAGTATTTT
>.|TRBV5-1|TRBJ1-1|few
CASRTTENTEAFF
TGCGCCAGCAGGACGACAGAGAACACTGAAGCTTTCTTT
>TRBD1|TRBV2|TRBJ2-7|.
CASSEWAGGGHEQYF
TGTGCCAGCAGTGAATGGGCAGGGGGTGGCCACGAGCAGTACTTC
>TRBD2|TRBV5-1|TRBJ2-5|few
CASRLAGAQETQYF
TGCGCCAGCAGACTAGCGGGTGCCCAAGAGACCCAGTACTTC
>.|TRBV6-2/TRBV6-3|TRBJ1-1|.
CASSYPGRLNTEAFF
TGTGCCAGCAGTTACCCGGGGAGGCTGAACACTGAAGCTTTCTTT
>TRBD1|TRBV10-3|TRBJ2-7|.
CAIRAQGDEQYF
TGTGCCATCAGGGCCCAGGGGGACGAGCAGTACTTC
>.|TRBV4-1|TRBJ2-4|.
CASSQVGRARLAKNIQYF
TGCGCCAGCAGCCAAGTCGGGCGAGCCAGGCTAGCCAAAAACATTCAGTACTTC
>.|TRBV5-1|TRBJ2-7|.
CASSSLQGSYEQYF
TGCGCCAGCAGCTCCTTACAGGGCTCCTACGAGCAGTACTTC
>.|TRBV12-3/TRBV12-4|TRBJ1-1|.
CASSLLDRAAEAFF
TGTGCCAGCAGTCTCCTGGACAGAGCTGCTGAAGCTTTCTTT
>TRBD2|TRBV12-3/TRBV12-4|TRBJ2-2|.
CASSPRAGPDTGELFF
TGTGCCAGCAGTCCCCGAGCGGGGCCAGACACCGGGGAGCTGTTTTTT
>.|TRBV20-1|TRBJ1-5|few
CSAHPTGNSNQPQHF
TGCAGTGCACACCCCACAGGAAATAGCAATCAGCCCCAGCATTTT
>.|TRBV7-9|TRBJ1-2|.
CTSSLALANYGYTF
TGTACCAGCAGCTTAGCGTTGGCAAACTATGGCTACACCTTC
>.|TRBV10-3|TRBJ2-7|few
CAIRTAKEVSYEQYF
TGTGCCATCAGGACGGCAAAGGAGGTCTCCTACGAGCAGTACTTC
>.|TRBV5-5|TRBJ2-7|.
CASSLVGRLSYEQYF
TGTGCCAGCAGCTTGGTAGGCAGACTCAGCTACGAGCAGTACTTC
>.|TRBV29-1|TRBJ2-3|.
CSVMLGTDTQYF
TGCAGCGTTATGTTAGGGACAGATACGCAGTATTTT
>.|TRBV29-1|TRBJ2-7|.
CSVEDATLYEQYF
TGCAGCGTTGAAGATGCGACACTCTACGAGCAGTACTTC
>TRBD2|TRBV7-8|TRBJ2-1|.
CASSLSSGGEDEQFF
TGTGCCAGCAGCCTCTCTAGCGGGGGTGAGGATGAGCAGTTCTTC
>TRBD1|TRBV3-1|TRBJ2-5|few
CASSLVTGGYQETQYF
TGTGCCAGCAGCCTAGTGACAGGGGGGTACCAAGAGACCCAGTACTTC
>.|TRBV7-6|TRBJ2-5|few
CASSLSAGQETQYF
TGTGCCAGCAGCTTATCGGCGGGCCAAGAGACCCAGTACTTC
>TRBD2|TRBV18|TRBJ2-1|.
CASSQNSGGQNEQFF
TGTGCCAGCTCACAAAATAGCGGGGGGCAAAATGAGCAGTTCTTC
>.|TRBV20-1|TRBJ2-3|.
CSADTLITGTQYF
TGCAGTGCAGACACCCTTATTACGGGGACGCAGTATTTT
>.|TRBV15|TRBJ2-7|.
CATSRGASSYEQYF
TGTGCCACCAGCAGAGGGGCCAGCTCCTACGAGCAGTACTTC
>TRBD1|TRBV20-1|TRBJ1-4|few
CSAVQGAEKLFF
TGCAGTGCTGTACAGGGGGCTGAAAAACTGTTTTTT
>.|TRBV7-6|TRBJ2-7|.
CAGSLAYSLDSGPYEQYF
TGTGCCGGCAGCTTAGCTTATTCTCTGGACAGTGGGCCCTACGAGCAGTACTTC